Sequencing of this T cell receptor beta chain was carried out in a study of tumor-infiltrating lymphocytes in primary liver carcinoma. Study observations and caveats: Blood had a significantly lower top-250-clone fraction than tumors did (p = 0.039).

In regard to this clonotype: What it binds is not known. A junction boundary mismatches the germline segment, possibly from a read error.

The authors took blood RNA from unsorted whole blood and also extracted germline DNA. Chronic HBV infection, which was untreated, was present in the patients. A sample of roughly 4 milliliters of peripheral blood was taken before surgery. TCR beta cDNA was made from roughly 500 ng total RNA with a constant-region primer. Libraries covering TCR beta were generated through three nested multiplex PCR rounds (using a slightly modified ARM-PCR). With TRBV1-TRBV30 forward primers and a C-beta reverse primer, the first two PCR rounds were run for about 10 cycles each. A single record per CDR3 protein comes from TCRdb applying MiXCR to the multiplex PCR reads. The profile shows about 200,000 distinct CDR3 sequences, 65% of them singletons. This CDR3 is built from 17 residues. Germline V lookup: CDR1 SGHNT, CDR2 YYREEE (reference sequence).

This TCR came from an older woman with primary liver carcinoma and hepatitis B virus infection. This chain uses TRBV5-4 with TRBJ2-1; 9 bases align to TRBD1. What was sequenced was peripheral blood. CDR3 region: CASRKTPGQGSRNEQFF. The CDR3 bases are TGTGCCAGCAGAAAGACACCGGGACAGGGTAGTCGCAATGAGCAGTTCTTT.